A single sample gave rise to the 25 T cell receptor beta chains below, sequenced in a study of CD8+CD57+ T cells in acquired aplastic anemia. Genomic DNA provided the template from which TCR beta VDJ and CDR3 profiles were obtained. TCRdb analysed the reads with MiXCR anew, one entry per CDR3 protein. The profile shows about 160,000 distinct CDR3 sequences, roughly 50% of them singletons. By flow cytometry, patients selected for sequencing had shown an expansion of CD8+CD57+ cells. Source material: sorted CD4+, CD8+, or CD8+CD57+ T cells (not recorded which) from PBMCs. The receptors originated from a human donor with aplastic anemia.

The chain uses TRBV29-1 and TRBJ2-6, with D unresolved. Germline CDR1 is SQVTM and CDR2 is ANQGSEA. The V end was cut by 3 bases, the J end by 4 bases, with 4 bases between. The CDR3 loop spans 12 amino acids. CDR3 DNA: TGCAGCGTTGACGACGGGGCCAACGTCCTGACTTTC. It specifies CSVDDGANVLTF. The full variable domain, rest sourced from reference TRBV29-1 and TRBJ2-6, is SAVISQKPSRDICQRGTSLTIQCQVDSQVTMMFWYRQQPGQSLTLIATANQGSEATYESGFVIDKFPISRPNLTFSTLTVSNMSPEDSSIYLCSVDDGANVLTFGAGSRLTVL.

The rearrangement joins TRBV29-1 to TRBJ1-2, with TRBD1 as a possible D gene (6 bases). V was shortened by 4 bases and J by 8 bases, with 20 bases between the two germline ends. The CDR3 has 14 amino acids. Germline CDR1 is SQVTM and CDR2 is ANQGSEA. The CDR3 sequence is CSVGSETGRGGYTF. The CDR3 nucleotides read TGCAGCGTTGGTAGTGAGACAGGCCGCGGGGGCTACACCTTC.

This clonotype has only one observation. The chain is built from TRBV19 and TRBJ2-2; TRBD2 might be the D (5 bases). This CDR3 region has 13 residues. V lost 3 bases, J lost 8 bases, and 10 bases lay in between. CDR1 is LNHDA, CDR2 SQIVND, per germline (reference sequence). This chain's CDR3 is CASSIYGKGELFF. The CDR3 DNA follows: TGTGCCAGTAGTATTTACGGGAAAGGGGAGCTGTTTTTT.

Many counts were recorded for this clonotype. The chain combines TRBV11-3 with TRBJ2-7; D possibly matches TRBD1 or TRBD2 (5 bases each). Trimming shortened V by 6 bases and J by 6 bases, and 12 bases separated the two germline ends. CDR1 SGHNT and CDR2 YENEEA come from the germline V gene. This CDR3 spans 12 amino acids. CDR3 in DNA: TGTGCCAGCAGTGGGACGGCGCTCGAGCAGTACTTC. It is translated as CASSGTALEQYF.

In nucleotides, the CDR3 is TGTGCCAGCAGCGGGTCGGGACTAGCGGGGCCTCAGATCTACAATGAGCAGTTCTTC. Translation: CASSGSGLAGPQIYNEQFF. The genes are TRBV5-6 and TRBJ2-1; 13 bases are a match to TRBD2. Germline CDR1 reads SGHDT; CDR2 reads YYEEEE. The length of the CDR3 is 19 residues. Unmatched junction bases numbered 13, after V lost 4 bases and J lost 3 bases.

This chain joins TRBV2 and TRBJ1-2; D is ambiguous. Trimming took off 7 bases at V and 2 bases at J, with 11 bases between the two ends. CDR1 is SNHLY, CDR2 FYNNEI, per germline. The CDR3 has 13 residues. The CDR3 loop is CASKGTNNYGYTF. CDR3 DNA sequence: TGTGCCAGCAAGGGCACTAACAACTATGGCTACACCTTC. The full variable domain, rest sourced from reference TRBV2 and TRBJ1-2, is EPEVTQTPSHQVTQMGQEVILRCVPISNHLYFYWYRQILGQKVEFLVSFYNNEISEKSEIFDDQFSVERPDGSNFTLKIRSTKLEDSAMYFCASKGTNNYGYTFGSGTRLTVV.

The sample holds many counts of this clonotype. The V gene is TRBV2, the J gene TRBJ2-7, with TRBD1 matching 9 bases. The CDR3 has 14 residues. Trimming cost V 5 bases and J 6 bases; bases outside gene matches: 8. Germline loops: CDR1 SNHLY, CDR2 FYNNEI. The chain's CDR3 is CASSSSGTGSEQYF. The CDR3 DNA sequence: TGTGCCAGCAGTTCCTCCGGGACAGGGAGCGAGCAGTACTTC.

This clonotype was seen ten or more times. The J gene is TRBJ2-5, the V gene TRBV7-3, with 7 nucleotides matching TRBD2. There are 13 residues in the CDR3. In germline, CDR1 is SGHTA, CDR2 FQGTGA. V trimming: 6 bases; J trimming: 8 bases; junction bases outside the gene matches: 9. DNA for the CDR3: TGTGCCAGCAGTCTGGCGGGAGAGGGAACCCAGTACTTC. Residues: CASSLAGEGTQYF.

V is TRBV7-8 and J is TRBJ2-5, with D perhaps TRBD2 (7 bases). From germline, CDR1 is SGHVS and CDR2 FQNEAQ. This CDR3 is built from 14 residues. Trimming cost V 0 bases and J 4 bases, with 9 bases left between them. This CDR3 is CASSLARGAETQYF. The CDR3 bases are TGTGCCAGCAGCTTAGCTCGGGGGGCAGAGACCCAGTACTTC.

This clonotype was seen at least ten times. The rearrangement links TRBV20-1 to TRBJ2-5, with 11 bases identical to TRBD2. This CDR3 region has 17 residues. Germline V gives CDR1 DFQATT, CDR2 SNEGSKA (reference sequence). V was clipped by 0 bases and J by 7 bases; unmatched bases: 13. The CDR3 nucleotides are TGCAGTGCTAGAGATGCGGGACTAGCGGATAAGAGAGCGACCCAGTACTTC. Protein sequence: CSARDAGLADKRATQYF.

CDR3 residues: CSARDLTTHNEQFF. CDR3 nucleotide sequence: TGCAGTGCTAGAGATCTAACTACTCACAATGAGCAGTTCTTC. The genes are TRBV20-1 and TRBJ2-1; no reliable D call. Trimming removed 0 bases at V and 5 bases at J, with 11 bases between. This CDR3 spans 14 amino acids. The germline V gene has CDR1 DFQATT and CDR2 SNEGSKA (reference sequence).

This clonotype was seen once. This chain joins TRBV2 and TRBJ1-1; no definite D call. Germline lookup yields CDR1 SNHLY and CDR2 FYNNEI. The CDR3 is 14 residues long. V was shortened by 4 bases and J by 0 bases, with 9 bases between the two germline ends. Here the CDR3 reads CASSVFPLNTEAFF. In DNA form, the CDR3 reads TGTGCCAGCAGTGTTTTCCCGTTGAACACTGAAGCTTTCTTT. The variable domain in full, with the rest retrieved from reference TRBV2 and TRBJ1-1, is EPEVTQTPSHQVTQMGQEVILRCVPISNHLYFYWYRQILGQKVEFLVSFYNNEISEKSEIFDDQFSVERPDGSNFTLKIRSTKLEDSAMYFCASSVFPLNTEAFFGQGTRLTVV.

This clonotype was seen many times. CDR3 sequence (DNA): TGTGCCACCAGTGATCCGACGACAGGGCCGGATGAAAAACTGTTTTTT. This codes for CATSDPTTGPDEKLFF. The chain combines TRBV24-1 with TRBJ1-4; 7 bases align to TRBD1. This CDR3 is 16 amino acids long. The germline V gene has CDR1 KGHDR and CDR2 SFDVKD. V shed 3 bases, J shed 6 bases, and the junction held 9 bases outside the gene matches.

The chain links TRBV7-6 to TRBJ1-1; D unclear. Germline CDR1 reads SGHVS; CDR2 reads FNYEAQ. This CDR3 comprises 13 residues. With 5 bases removed from V and 5 bases from J, the gap between germline ends came to 12 bases. CDR3 sequence reads: CASSQALGTEAFF. CDR3 DNA: TGTGCCAGCAGCCAGGCCCTCGGAACTGAAGCTTTCTTT.

The rearrangement joins TRBV24-1 to TRBJ2-7; D uncertain. Germline assignment: CDR1 KGHDR and CDR2 SFDVKD. Trimming took off 5 bases at V and 3 bases at J, with 16 bases between the two ends. The CDR3 is made up of 15 amino acids. The CDR3 region is CATSAWEDVNYEQYF. The CDR3 DNA reads as TGTGCCACCAGTGCCTGGGAAGACGTCAACTACGAGCAGTACTTC.

Points on this clonotype: A clone one base away is much larger, so this may be a read error. The chain has TRBV4-3 and TRBJ2-1, with D possibly TRBD2 on 6 matching bases. The V gene's germline CDR1 is LGHNA and CDR2 YSLEER. Between the trimmed V and J ends, which lost 3 bases and 7 bases, there was a span of 13 bases. The CDR3 is 14 amino acids. In nucleotides, the CDR3 is TGCGCCAGCAGCCAGCAGGAGGGCCTAAATGAGCAGTTCTTC. Translated: CASSQQEGLNEQFF.

For this clonotype: Without the conserved terminal phenylalanine or tryptophan, this CDR3 likely stems from a read error. V usage is TRBV30 and J usage is TRBJ1-2, with D maybe TRBD1 (6 bases). The CDR3 is made up of 13 amino acids. CDR1 and CDR2 (germline): GTSNPN, SVGIG (reference sequence). V lost 5 bases, J lost 8 bases, and 18 bases lay in between. As DNA, the CDR3 is TGTGCCTGGCGCCGGACAGACCTTATGGGCTACACCTAC. Protein sequence: CAWRRTDLMGYTY.

In its sample, this clonotype was seen a few times. This chain joins TRBV30 and TRBJ2-3; possibly TRBD1 or TRBD2 for D (5 bases each). V was cut by 0 bases and J by 4 bases, with 8 bases left in between. Germline CDR1 and CDR2: GTSNPN and SVGIG (reference sequence). The CDR3 runs to 13 residues. This CDR3 is CAWSVLGADTQYF. In DNA form, the CDR3 reads TGTGCCTGGAGTGTACTAGGGGCAGATACGCAGTATTTT.

In its sample, this clonotype was seen a few times. The V call is TRBV27, the J call TRBJ2-7; the match to TRBD1 covers 8 bases. This CDR3 region has 13 residues. Trimming cost V 5 bases and J 8 bases; bases outside gene matches: 8. The germline V gene encodes CDR1 MNHEY and CDR2 SMNVEV (reference sequence). This CDR3 reads CASSPGQGYKQYF. The CDR3 nucleotides read TGTGCCAGCAGTCCTGGACAGGGATACAAGCAGTACTTC.

This clonotype occurred many times. The chain carries TRBV6-5 and TRBJ1-2; 7 positions match TRBD1. This CDR3 has 14 residues. Per germline, CDR1 MNHEY and CDR2 SVGAGI. V lost 4 bases, J lost 1 base, and 3 bases stayed unmatched. The CDR3 loop is CASSSTGNNYGYTF. The CDR3 region has the DNA TGTGCCAGCAGTTCGACAGGGAATAACTATGGCTACACCTTC.

In its sample, this clonotype was seen a few times. V and J are TRBV30 and TRBJ2-3, with 8 bases matching TRBD2. From germline, CDR1 is GTSNPN and CDR2 SVGIG (reference sequence). Trimming took 4 bases from V and 5 from J; bases not matched to a gene: 11. This CDR3 region has 15 residues. The CDR3 DNA sequence: TGTGCCTGGAACTCGGGGGGGAGCGGACAAGATACGCAGTATTTT. Translating it yields CAWNSGGSGQDTQYF. Full variable domain (missing parts from reference TRBV30 and TRBJ2-3): SQTIHQWPATLVQPVGSPLSLECTVEGTSNPNLYWYRQAAGRGLQLLFYSVGIGQISSEVPQNLSASRPQDRQFILSSKKLLLSDSGFYLCAWNSGGSGQDTQYFGPGTRLTVL.

This clonotype was seen at least ten times. The J gene is TRBJ2-5, the V gene TRBV11-2; TRBD2 matches 7 bases. V lost 0 bases to trimming and J lost 5 bases; unmatched junction nucleotides: 3. This CDR3 is built from 14 residues. Looked up from germline, CDR1 is SGHAT and CDR2 is FQNNGV. CDR3 nucleotide sequence: TGTGCCAGCAGCTTAGACGGGGGAGGGGAGACCCAGTACTTC. Residues: CASSLDGGGETQYF.

This clonotype was detected many times. The gene calls are TRBV5-1 and TRBJ1-2; the D gene is possibly TRBD1 (6 bases). The CDR3 contains 13 residues. Germline V gene lookup returns CDR1 SGHRS and CDR2 YFSETQ. Trimming shortened V by 3 bases and J by 8 bases, and 14 bases separated the two germline ends. In DNA form, the CDR3 reads TGCGCCAGCAGCTCCGGACAGTTAGGCGGCTACACCTTC. Translating it yields CASSSGQLGGYTF.

There are many counts of this clonotype. The chain is built from TRBV10-1 and TRBJ2-3; 11 bases fit TRBD2. V shed 4 bases and J 5 bases; nucleotides not matched to a gene: 8. Per the germline V gene, CDR1 is WNHNN and CDR2 is SYGVQD (reference sequence). The CDR3 is made up of 16 amino acids. Here the CDR3 reads CASSGLTSGKIDTQYF. DNA for the CDR3: TGCGCCAGCAGTGGGTTGACTAGCGGGAAGATAGATACGCAGTATTTT.

This clonotype came up many times. The chain links TRBV7-9 to TRBJ1-1; weak D call: TRBD1 (5 bases). V was trimmed by 1 base and J by 7 bases, leaving 22 bases between them. Germline V gene data show CDR1 as SEHNR and CDR2 as FQNEAQ (reference sequence). The CDR3 length is 17 residues. CDR3 loop: CASSLGVTGYPSFEAFF. Written as DNA, the CDR3 is TGTGCCAGCAGCTTAGGAGTTACAGGTTACCCGAGTTTTGAAGCTTTCTTT.